This TCR beta chain emerged from a study of T cells in Graves' hyperthyroidism and ophthalmopathy. Regions amplified from RNA transcripts were the TCR beta CDR3 regions. First-round RT-PCR with HTBI primers amplified the TCR CDR3 region. TCRdb passed the multiplex PCR reads through MiXCR, listing each CDR3 protein once. The sample has 550,000 to 800,000 distinct CDR3 sequences; roughly a sixth are singletons. General study results and limits: Most clonotypes expanded in the thyroid (above 0.001) were also present in blood.

A few counts support this clonotype. No antigen is known for it. The CDR3 totals 15 residues. Per the germline V gene, CDR1 is SGHAT and CDR2 is FQNNGV. J lost 1 base, V lost 7 bases, and 7 bases had no gene match. This receptor was taken from a man aged 50 or older with Graves' hyperthyroidism. What was sequenced was blood. V and J are TRBV11-2 and TRBJ2-3; 8 bases match TRBD1. CDR3 in amino acids: CASISYRGGTDTQYF. The CDR3 DNA reads TGTGCCAGCATCTCATACAGGGGGGGCACAGATACGCAGTATTTT. Complete variable domain (other parts from reference TRBV11-2 and TRBJ2-3): EAGVAQSPRYKIIEKRQSVAFWCNPISGHATLYWYQQILGQGPKLLIQFQNNGVVDDSQLPKDRFSAERLKGVDSTLKIQPAKLEDSAVYLCASISYRGGTDTQYFGPGTRLTVL.